This TCR beta chain was obtained from a study of T-cell reconstitution after alpha-beta-depleted transplantation in children. Study outcomes and limitations: By one year post-transplant, T-cell counts and diversity largely arose from T cells that were newly produced.

Germline CDR1 reads DFQATT; CDR2 reads SNEGSKA (reference sequence). V lost 1 base and J lost 5; bases outside the gene matches: 4. This CDR3 has 14 amino acids. During its preparation, the TCRbeta library received unique molecular identifiers. Each CDR3 protein is one row after TCRdb ran MiXCR on the PCR reads. The sample records 85,000 to 120,000 distinct CDR3 sequences, roughly 7.2% being singletons. This clonotype was detected a few times. The antigen remains undetermined. The material was PBMCs, obtained before TCRalphabeta/CD19-depleted stem cell transplant. The chain has TRBV20-1 and TRBJ1-5; 8 positions match TRBD1. The source of this sequence is a boy aged 2-9 years with acute lymphoblastic leukemia, due to receive a stem cell transplant. CDR3 sequence reads: CSARVGQGHQPQHF. The CDR3 DNA sequence: TGCAGTGCTAGAGTTGGACAGGGACATCAGCCCCAGCATTTT.